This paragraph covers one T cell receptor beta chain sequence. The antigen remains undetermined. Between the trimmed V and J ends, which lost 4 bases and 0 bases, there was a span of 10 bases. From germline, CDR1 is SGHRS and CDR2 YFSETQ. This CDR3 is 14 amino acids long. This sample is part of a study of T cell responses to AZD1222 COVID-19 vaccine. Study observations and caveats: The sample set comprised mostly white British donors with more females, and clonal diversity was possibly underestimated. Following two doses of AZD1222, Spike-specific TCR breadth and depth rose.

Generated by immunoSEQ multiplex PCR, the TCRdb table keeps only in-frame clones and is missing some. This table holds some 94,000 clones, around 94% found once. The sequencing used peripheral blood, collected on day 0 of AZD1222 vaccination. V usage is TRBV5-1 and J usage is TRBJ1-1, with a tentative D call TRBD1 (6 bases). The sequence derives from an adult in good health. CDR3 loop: CASSGGHLNTEAFF. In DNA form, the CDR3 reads TGCGCCAGCAGCGGGGGACACCTGAACACTGAAGCTTTCTTT.